These T cell receptor beta chains were read from a single sample in a study of control samples from healthy donors and cancer patients. The method was immunoSEQ multiplex PCR; TCRdb's version includes in-frame clones alone and lacks a portion of them. The table shows around 94,000 clones, with approximately 95% occurring only once. The sequencing sample was made of blood. All receptors come from a woman aged 25 to 39 in good health. Each CDR3 is given with its conserved first and last residue. The order of the fields is clone size, J gene, D gene, V gene, CDR3 DNA, CDR3 protein. D genes are given only for firm matches. Clone sizes are given selectively: once, few, many, or a class where the clone is expanded.

abundance: once; j_gene: TRBJ2-5; d_gene: NA; v_gene: TRBV11-2; CDR3nt: TGTGCCAGCAGCTCTAGCGTCCAAGAGACCCAGTACTTC; CDR3aa: CASSSSVQETQYF
abundance: NA; j_gene: TRBJ1-4; d_gene: NA; v_gene: TRBV28; CDR3nt: TGTGCCAGCAGTTTAGGGCAGTACCAAAGAGCAACTAATGAAAAACTGTTTTTT; CDR3aa: CASSLGQYQRATNEKLFF
abundance: NA; j_gene: TRBJ2-6; d_gene: TRBD1; v_gene: TRBV6-1; CDR3nt: TGTGCCAGCAGTGCCCCTACAGGGGGCGAAATCTCTGGGGCCAACGTCCTGACTTTC; CDR3aa: CASSAPTGGEISGANVLTF
abundance: NA; j_gene: TRBJ2-1; d_gene: TRBD2; v_gene: TRBV4-1; CDR3nt: TGCGCCAGCAGCCAACAGATAGCGGGAGTTGAGCAGTTCTTC; CDR3aa: CASSQQIAGVEQFF
abundance: NA; j_gene: TRBJ1-6; d_gene: NA; v_gene: TRBV28; CDR3nt: TGTGCCAGCAGTTCGGGATGGGGCTCACCCCTCCACTTT; CDR3aa: CASSSGWGSPLHF
abundance: once; j_gene: TRBJ1-1; d_gene: TRBD1; v_gene: TRBV27; CDR3nt: TGTGCCAGCAGTATATTCTACAGGGGTGGGGGGAACACTGAAGCTTTCTTT; CDR3aa: CASSIFYRGGGNTEAFF
abundance: NA; j_gene: TRBJ2-1; d_gene: NA; v_gene: TRBV6-1; CDR3nt: TGTGCCAGCAGTGAAGCGAGGCTAGAGAATGAGCAGTTCTTC; CDR3aa: CASSEARLENEQFF
abundance: NA; j_gene: TRBJ1-6; d_gene: NA; v_gene: TRBV10-3; CDR3nt: TGTGCCATCAGTGAGCGACCCGGGATTAATTCACCCCTCCACTTT; CDR3aa: CAISERPGINSPLHF
abundance: NA; j_gene: TRBJ1-4; d_gene: TRBD1; v_gene: TRBV25-1; CDR3nt: TGTGCCAGCAGTGCCTGGGGACAGGTTCATGAAAAACTGTTTTTT; CDR3aa: CASSAWGQVHEKLFF
abundance: NA; j_gene: TRBJ2-1; d_gene: TRBD2; v_gene: TRBV7-3; CDR3nt: TGTGCCAGCAGCTACGGGACTAGCGGGAGATATGAGCAGTTCTTC; CDR3aa: CASSYGTSGRYEQFF
abundance: NA; j_gene: TRBJ1-2; d_gene: NA; v_gene: TRBV2; CDR3nt: TGTGCCAGCAGTGCGGCGGTATGGGGCTACACCTTC; CDR3aa: CASSAAVWGYTF
abundance: NA; j_gene: TRBJ1-1; d_gene: TRBD1; v_gene: TRBV4-1; CDR3nt: TGCGCCAGCAGCCAAGTGGACAGGGAGGCCGCTGAAGCTTTCTTT; CDR3aa: CASSQVDREAAEAFF
abundance: NA; j_gene: TRBJ1-2; d_gene: TRBD1; v_gene: TRBV4-1; CDR3nt: TGCGCCAGCAGCCGGGGGACAGGGAAATCCTATGGCTACACCTTC; CDR3aa: CASSRGTGKSYGYTF
abundance: NA; j_gene: TRBJ1-1; d_gene: NA; v_gene: TRBV10-2; CDR3nt: TGCGCCAGCAGTGATACGTGGGGCACAGGTGAAGCTTTCTTT; CDR3aa: CASSDTWGTGEAFF
abundance: NA; j_gene: TRBJ1-3; d_gene: NA; v_gene: TRBV6-1; CDR3nt: TGTGCCAGCAGTGCAAATACAGGAGCCGCTGGTGGAAACACCATATATTTT; CDR3aa: CASSANTGAAGGNTIYF